The present T cell receptor (beta chain) was sequenced within a study of blood T cells in healthy people across ages. A second PCR, run for about 7 to 11 cycles, used a sample-barcoded 5' primer plus a J-beta primer mix. One entry per CDR3 protein results from TCRdb running MiXCR on the 5' RACE reads. In the table there are about 930,000 distinct CDR3 sequences, 29% of which are singletons. Ten or more counts support this clonotype. CDR1 and CDR2 from the germline V gene are MNHEY and SMNVEV (reference sequence). The CDR3 has 13 residues. V gave up 5 bases and J gave up 8 bases; unmatched junction bases: 8. This sample also appeared in a second study, on T cells of mothers and their children.

V gene TRBV27 combines with J gene TRBJ1-2, with TRBD1 matching 7 bases. This receptor was identified in a woman aged 40 to 49 in good health. The source material was blood. CDR3 sequence (DNA): TGTGCCAGCAGTCCCCGGGACAGTTACGGCTACACCTTC. The encoded protein is CASSPRDSYGYTF.